These 2 T cell receptor beta chains share one sample of origin, sequenced in a study of T-cell memory formation after mild COVID-19 (TCRdb year 2021). Library generation was performed with 5' RACE. TCRdb shows the sequencer as Illumina NovaSeq 6000. TCRdb reprocessing: public reads trimmed at Q25 with fastp, clones called with MiXCR, in-frame beta chains kept. A single entry per CDR3 protein holds the most common genes and DNA from its merged rows. Across this sample there are fewer than 400,000 distinct CDR3 sequences, with approximately 15% seen only once. Of the sample, about 22% is held by the ten largest clones. Sequenced: PBMCs or a T cell subset sorted from them (not recorded which). The receptor set was obtained from a man aged 18 to 30 who had mild COVID-19 (a few samples of this study predate the infection). The sample titles of this study are shuffled in the database, so cell type and time point are left out; the donor was told from shared clones.

The table lists this clonotype with many counts. V and J are TRBV7-2 and TRBJ1-2, with 8 bases lining up with TRBD1. The CDR3 runs to 15 residues. V was clipped by 1 base and J by 3 bases; unmatched bases: 4. Germline V gene data show CDR1 as SGHTA and CDR2 as FQGNSA. CDR3 nucleotides: TGTGCCAGCAGCTTAGTACCGGACAGGGACTATGGCTACACCTTC. Translated: CASSLVPDRDYGYTF.

V is TRBV30 and J is TRBJ2-5; TRBD1 might be the D (7 bases). Trimming pared 4 bases from V and 7 bases from J, leaving 13 bases between. The CDR3 is 12 amino acids. Germline values: CDR1 GTSNPN, CDR2 SVGIG (reference sequence). CDR3: CAWKAGGGTQYF. Here the CDR3 DNA reads TGTGCCTGGAAGGCAGGGGGAGGGACCCAGTACTTC.